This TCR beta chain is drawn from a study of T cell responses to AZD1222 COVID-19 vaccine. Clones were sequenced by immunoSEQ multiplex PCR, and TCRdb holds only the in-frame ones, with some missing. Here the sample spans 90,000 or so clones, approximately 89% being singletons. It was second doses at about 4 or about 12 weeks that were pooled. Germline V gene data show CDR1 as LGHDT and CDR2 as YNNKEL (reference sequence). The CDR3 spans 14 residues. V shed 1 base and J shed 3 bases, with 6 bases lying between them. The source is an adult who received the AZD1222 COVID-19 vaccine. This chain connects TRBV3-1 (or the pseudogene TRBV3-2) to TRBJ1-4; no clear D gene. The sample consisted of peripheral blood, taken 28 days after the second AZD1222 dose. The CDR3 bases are TGTGCCAGCAGCCAAGCTGGGCCTAATGAAAAACTGTTTTTT. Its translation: CASSQAGPNEKLFF.